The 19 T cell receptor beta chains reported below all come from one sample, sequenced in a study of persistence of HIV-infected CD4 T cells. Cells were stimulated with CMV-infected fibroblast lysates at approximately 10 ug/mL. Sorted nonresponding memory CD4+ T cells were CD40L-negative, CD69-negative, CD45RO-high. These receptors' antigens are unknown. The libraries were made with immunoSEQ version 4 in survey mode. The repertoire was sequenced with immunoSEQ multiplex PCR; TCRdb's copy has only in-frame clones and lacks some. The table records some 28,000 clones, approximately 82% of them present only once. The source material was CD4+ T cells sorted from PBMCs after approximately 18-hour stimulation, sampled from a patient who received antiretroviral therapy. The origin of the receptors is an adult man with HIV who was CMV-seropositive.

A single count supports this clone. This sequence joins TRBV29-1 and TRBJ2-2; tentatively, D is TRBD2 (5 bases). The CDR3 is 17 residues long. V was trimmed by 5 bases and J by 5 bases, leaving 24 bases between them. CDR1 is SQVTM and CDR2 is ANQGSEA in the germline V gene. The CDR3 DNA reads TGCAGCGTTAAACTAGTACTCCCGGGAAGAAATACCGGGGAGCTGTTTTTT. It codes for CSVKLVLPGRNTGELFF.

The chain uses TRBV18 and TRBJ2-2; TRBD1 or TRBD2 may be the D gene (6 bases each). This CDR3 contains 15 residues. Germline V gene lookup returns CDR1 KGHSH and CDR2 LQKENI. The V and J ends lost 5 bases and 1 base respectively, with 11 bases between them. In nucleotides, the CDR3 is TGTGCCAGCTCAGAACAGGGAGGGAACACCGGGGAGCTGTTTTTT. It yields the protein CASSEQGGNTGELFF.

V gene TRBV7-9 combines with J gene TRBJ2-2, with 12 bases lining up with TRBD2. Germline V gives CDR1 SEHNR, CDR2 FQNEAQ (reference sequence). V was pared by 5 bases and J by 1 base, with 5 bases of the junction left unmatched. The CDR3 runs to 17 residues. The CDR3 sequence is CASSPRTSGVNTGELFF. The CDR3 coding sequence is TGTGCCAGCAGCCCAAGGACTAGCGGGGTGAACACCGGGGAGCTGTTTTTT.

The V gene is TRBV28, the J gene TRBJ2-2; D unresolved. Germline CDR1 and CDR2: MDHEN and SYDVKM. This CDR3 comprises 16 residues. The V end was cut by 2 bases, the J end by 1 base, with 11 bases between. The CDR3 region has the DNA TGTGCCAGCAGTTTAGAGGTTAAGAGGAACACCGGGGAGCTGTTTTTT. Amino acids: CASSLEVKRNTGELFF.

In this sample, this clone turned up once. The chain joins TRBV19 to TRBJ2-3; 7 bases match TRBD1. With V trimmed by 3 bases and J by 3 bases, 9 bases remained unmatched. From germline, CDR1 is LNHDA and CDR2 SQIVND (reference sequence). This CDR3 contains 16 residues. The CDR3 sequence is CASSIRGQGSTDTQYF. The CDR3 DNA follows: TGTGCCAGTAGTATTAGGGGGCAGGGGAGTACAGATACGCAGTATTTT.

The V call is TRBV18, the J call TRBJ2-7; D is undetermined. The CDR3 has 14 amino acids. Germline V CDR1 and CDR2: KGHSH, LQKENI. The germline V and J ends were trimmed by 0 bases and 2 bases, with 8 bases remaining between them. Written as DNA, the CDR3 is TGTGCCAGCTCACCACCGGGGTTCCCCTACGAGCAGTACTTC. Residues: CASSPPGFPYEQYF.

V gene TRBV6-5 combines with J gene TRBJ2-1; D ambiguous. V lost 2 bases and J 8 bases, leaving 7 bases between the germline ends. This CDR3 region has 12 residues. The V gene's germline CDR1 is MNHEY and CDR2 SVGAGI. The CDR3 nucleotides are TGTGCCAGCAGTTACGGGCTGCATGAGCAGTTCTTC. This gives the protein CASSYGLHEQFF.

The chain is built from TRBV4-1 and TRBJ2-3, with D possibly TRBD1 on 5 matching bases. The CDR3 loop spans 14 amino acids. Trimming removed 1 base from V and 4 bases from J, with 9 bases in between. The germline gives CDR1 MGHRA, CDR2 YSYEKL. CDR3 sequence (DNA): TGCGCCAGCAGCCAAGCGGACACCTCAGATACGCAGTATTTT. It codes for CASSQADTSDTQYF.

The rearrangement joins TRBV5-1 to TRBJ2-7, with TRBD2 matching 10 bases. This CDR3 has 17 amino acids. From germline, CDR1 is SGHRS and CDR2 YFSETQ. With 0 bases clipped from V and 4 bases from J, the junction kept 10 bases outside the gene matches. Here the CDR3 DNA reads TGCGCCAGCAGCTTGGATGCAACTAGCGGGGTCCTTTACGAGCAGTACTTC. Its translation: CASSLDATSGVLYEQYF.

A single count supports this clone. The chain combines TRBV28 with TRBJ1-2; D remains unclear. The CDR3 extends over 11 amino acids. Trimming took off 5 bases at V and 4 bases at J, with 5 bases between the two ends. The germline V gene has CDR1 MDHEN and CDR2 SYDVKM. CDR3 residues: CASSPLYGYTF. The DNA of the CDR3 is TGTGCCAGCAGTCCTCTCTATGGCTACACCTTC.

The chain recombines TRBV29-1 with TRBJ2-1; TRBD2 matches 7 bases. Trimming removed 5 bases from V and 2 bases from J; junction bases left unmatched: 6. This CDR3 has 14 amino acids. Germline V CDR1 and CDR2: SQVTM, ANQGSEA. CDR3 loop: CSVSEAGAYNEQFF. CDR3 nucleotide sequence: TGCAGCGTTTCGGAGGCGGGGGCCTACAATGAGCAGTTCTTC.

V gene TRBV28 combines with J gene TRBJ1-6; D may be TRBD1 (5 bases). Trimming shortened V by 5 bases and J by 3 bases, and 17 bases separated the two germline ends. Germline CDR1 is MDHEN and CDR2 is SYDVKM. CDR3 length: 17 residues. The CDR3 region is CASSNHGGGNYNSPLHF. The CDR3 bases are TGTGCCAGCAGTAACCACGGGGGAGGGAACTATAATTCACCCCTCCACTTT.

CDR3 bases: TGTGCCAGCAGGGATGGGAGTCAGATTCACAATCAGCCCCAGCATTTT. Translation: CASRDGSQIHNQPQHF. The rearrangement links TRBV2 to TRBJ1-5; D not certain. CDR3 size: 16 residues. Trimming removed 6 bases from V and 3 bases from J, with 18 bases in between. The germline CDR1 and CDR2 sequences are SNHLY and FYNNEI. The full variable domain, completed using reference TRBV2 and TRBJ1-5, is EPEVTQTPSHQVTQMGQEVILRCVPISNHLYFYWYRQILGQKVEFLVSFYNNEISEKSEIFDDQFSVERPDGSNFTLKIRSTKLEDSAMYFCASRDGSQIHNQPQHFGDGTRLSIL.

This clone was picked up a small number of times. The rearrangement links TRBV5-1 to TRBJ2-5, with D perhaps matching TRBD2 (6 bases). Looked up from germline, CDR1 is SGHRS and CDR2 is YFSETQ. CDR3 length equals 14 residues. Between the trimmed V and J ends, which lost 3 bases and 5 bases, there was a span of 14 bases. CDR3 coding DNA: TGCGCCAGCAGCTCATTATCGGGGGACGAGACCCAGTACTTC. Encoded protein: CASSSLSGDETQYF.

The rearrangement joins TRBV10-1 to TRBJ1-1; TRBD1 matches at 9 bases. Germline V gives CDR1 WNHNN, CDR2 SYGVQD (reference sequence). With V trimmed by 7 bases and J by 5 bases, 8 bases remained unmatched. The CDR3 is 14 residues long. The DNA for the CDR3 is TGCGCCAGCACCCGGGACAGGGTGGGAACTGAAGCTTTCTTT. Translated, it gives CASTRDRVGTEAFF.

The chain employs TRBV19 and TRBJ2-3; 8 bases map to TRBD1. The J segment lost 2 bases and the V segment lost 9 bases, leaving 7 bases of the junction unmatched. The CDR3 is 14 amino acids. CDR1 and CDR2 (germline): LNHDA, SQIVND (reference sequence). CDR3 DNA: TGTGCCAGCACGGGACAGGAGTACACAGATACGCAGTATTTT. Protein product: CASTGQEYTDTQYF.

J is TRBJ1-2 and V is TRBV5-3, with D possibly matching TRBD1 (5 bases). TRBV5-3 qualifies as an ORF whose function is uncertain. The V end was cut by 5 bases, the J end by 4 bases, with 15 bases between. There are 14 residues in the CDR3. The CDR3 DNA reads TGTGCCAGAAGGGAGGGGTCAGGGACCTATGGCTACACCTTC. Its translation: CARREGSGTYGYTF.

This CDR3 is CASTLQRGTNEQFF. The CDR3 DNA reads TGTGCCAGCACCCTCCAGCGGGGGACAAATGAGCAGTTCTTC. V and J are TRBV28 and TRBJ2-1, with TRBD2 matching over 8 bases. V lost 7 bases and J lost 7; bases outside the gene matches: 9. The CDR3 has 14 residues. Germline V gene lookup returns CDR1 MDHEN and CDR2 SYDVKM.

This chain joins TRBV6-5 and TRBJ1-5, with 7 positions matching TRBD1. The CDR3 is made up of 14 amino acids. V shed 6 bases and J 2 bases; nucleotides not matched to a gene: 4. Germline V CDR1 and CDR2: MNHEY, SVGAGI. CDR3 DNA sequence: TGTGCCAGCAGCCCCGACAGGGGCAATCAGCCCCAGCATTTT. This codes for CASSPDRGNQPQHF.